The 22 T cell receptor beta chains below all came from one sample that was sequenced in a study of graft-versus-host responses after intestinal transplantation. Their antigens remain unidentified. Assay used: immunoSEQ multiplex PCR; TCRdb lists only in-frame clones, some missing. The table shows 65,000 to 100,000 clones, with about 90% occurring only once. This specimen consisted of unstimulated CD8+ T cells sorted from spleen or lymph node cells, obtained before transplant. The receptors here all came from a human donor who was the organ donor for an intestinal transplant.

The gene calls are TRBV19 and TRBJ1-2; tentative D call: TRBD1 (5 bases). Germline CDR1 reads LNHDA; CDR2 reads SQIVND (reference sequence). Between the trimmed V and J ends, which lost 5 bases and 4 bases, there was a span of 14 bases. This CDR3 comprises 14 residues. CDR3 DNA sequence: TGTGCCAGTAGTCTCCGGGACTCCTTCTATGGCTACACCTTC. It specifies CASSLRDSFYGYTF.

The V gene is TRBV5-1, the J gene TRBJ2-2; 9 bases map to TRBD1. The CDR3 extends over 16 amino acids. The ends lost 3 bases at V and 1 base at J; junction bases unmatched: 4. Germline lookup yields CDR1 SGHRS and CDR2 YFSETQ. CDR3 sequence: CASSWKTGGNTGELFF. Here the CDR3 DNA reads TGCGCCAGCAGCTGGAAGACAGGGGGGAACACCGGGGAGCTGTTTTTT.

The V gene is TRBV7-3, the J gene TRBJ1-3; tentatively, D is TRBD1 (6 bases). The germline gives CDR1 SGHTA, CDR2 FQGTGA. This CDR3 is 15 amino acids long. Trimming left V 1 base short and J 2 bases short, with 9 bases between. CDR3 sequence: CASSLSEGAGNTIYF. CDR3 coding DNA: TGTGCCAGCAGCTTAAGTGAGGGGGCTGGAAACACCATATATTTT. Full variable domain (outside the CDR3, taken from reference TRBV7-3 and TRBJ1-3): GAGVSQTPSNKVTEKGKYVELRCDPISGHTALYWYRQSLGQGPEFLIYFQGTGAADDSGLPNDRFFAVRPEGSVSTLKIQRTERGDSAVYLCASSLSEGAGNTIYFGEGSWLTVV.

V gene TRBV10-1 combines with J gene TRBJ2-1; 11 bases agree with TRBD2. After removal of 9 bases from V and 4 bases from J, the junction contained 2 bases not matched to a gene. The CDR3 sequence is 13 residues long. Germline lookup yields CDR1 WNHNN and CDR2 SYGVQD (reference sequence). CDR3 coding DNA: TGCGCCAGACTAGCGGGGGAGTACAATGAGCAGTTCTTC. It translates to CARLAGEYNEQFF.

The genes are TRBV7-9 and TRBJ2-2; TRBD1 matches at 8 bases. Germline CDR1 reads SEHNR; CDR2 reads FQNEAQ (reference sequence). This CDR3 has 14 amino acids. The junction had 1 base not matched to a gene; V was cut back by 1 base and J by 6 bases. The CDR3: CASSLVTGAGELFF. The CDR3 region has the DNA TGTGCCAGCAGCTTAGTGACAGGGGCCGGGGAGCTGTTTTTT.

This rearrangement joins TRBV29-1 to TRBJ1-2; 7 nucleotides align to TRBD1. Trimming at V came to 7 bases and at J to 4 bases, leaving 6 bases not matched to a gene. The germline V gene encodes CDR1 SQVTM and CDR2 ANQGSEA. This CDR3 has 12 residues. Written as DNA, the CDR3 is TGCAGCGCCGAACAGGGGATCTATGGCTACACCTTC. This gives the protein CSAEQGIYGYTF.

The CDR3 sequence: CASSLSGGGGGYTF. Here the CDR3 DNA reads TGTGCCAGCAGCTTGTCCGGAGGGGGCGGTGGCTACACCTTC. The chain uses TRBV5-4 and TRBJ1-2; TRBD1 aligns across 7 bases. Germline trimming cut 1 base from V and 7 bases from J; bases unmatched to any gene: 7. CDR3 length: 14 residues. The germline gives CDR1 SGHNT, CDR2 YYREEE (reference sequence). The complete variable domain, with remaining parts taken from reference TRBV5-4 and TRBJ1-2, reads ETGVTQSPTHLIKTRGQQVTLRCSSQSGHNTVSWYQQALGQGPQFIFQYYREEENGRGNFPPRFSGLQFPNYSSELNVNALELDDSALYLCASSLSGGGGGYTFGSGTRLTVV.

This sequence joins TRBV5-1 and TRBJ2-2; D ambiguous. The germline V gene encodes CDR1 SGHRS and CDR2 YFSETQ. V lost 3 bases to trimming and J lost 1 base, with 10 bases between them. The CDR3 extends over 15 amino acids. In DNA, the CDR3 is TGCGCCAGCAGCTGGTCCCACAGGAACACCGGGGAGCTGTTTTTT. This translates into CASSWSHRNTGELFF.

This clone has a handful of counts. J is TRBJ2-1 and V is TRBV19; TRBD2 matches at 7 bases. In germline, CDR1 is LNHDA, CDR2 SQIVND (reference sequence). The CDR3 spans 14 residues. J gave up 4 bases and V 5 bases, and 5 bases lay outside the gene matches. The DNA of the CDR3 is TGTGCCAGTAGTTCGGGGGGATTTTACAATGAGCAGTTCTTC. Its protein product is CASSSGGFYNEQFF.

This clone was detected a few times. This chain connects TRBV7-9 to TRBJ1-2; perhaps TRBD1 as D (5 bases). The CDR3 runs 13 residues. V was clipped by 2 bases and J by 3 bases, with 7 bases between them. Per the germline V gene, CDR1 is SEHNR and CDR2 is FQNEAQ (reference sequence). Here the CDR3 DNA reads TGTGCCAGCAGCTTACCCAGGGACTATGGCTACACCTTC. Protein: CASSLPRDYGYTF. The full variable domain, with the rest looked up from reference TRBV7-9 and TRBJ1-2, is DTGVSQNPRHKITKRGQNVTFRCDPISEHNRLYWYRQTLGQGPEFLTYFQNEAQLEKSRLLSDRFSAERPKGSFSTLEIQRTEQGDSAMYLCASSLPRDYGYTFGSGTRLTVV.

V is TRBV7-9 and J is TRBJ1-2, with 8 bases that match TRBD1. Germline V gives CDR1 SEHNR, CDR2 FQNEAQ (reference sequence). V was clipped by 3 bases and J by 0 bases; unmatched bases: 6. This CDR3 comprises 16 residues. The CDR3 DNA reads TGTGCCAGCAGCTTGGGCAGGGGGCTCTCTAACTATGGCTACACCTTC. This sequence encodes CASSLGRGLSNYGYTF.

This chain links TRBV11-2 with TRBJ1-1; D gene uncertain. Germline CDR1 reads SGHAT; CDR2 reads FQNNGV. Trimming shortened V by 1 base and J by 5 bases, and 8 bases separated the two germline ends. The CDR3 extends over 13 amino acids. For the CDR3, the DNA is TGTGCCAGCAGCTTAGTAGAGGCAACTGAAGCTTTCTTT. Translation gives CASSLVEATEAFF.

The CDR3 nucleotides are TGCGCCAGCAGCCAAGCCCCCGGGGATTCCTACGAGCAGTACTTC. The encoded protein is CASSQAPGDSYEQYF. The gene calls are TRBV4-3 and TRBJ2-7; a weak D match, TRBD2 (5 bases). Trimming cost V 1 base and J 1 base, with 11 bases left between them. The length of the CDR3 is 15 residues. CDR1 LGHNA and CDR2 YSLEER come from the germline V gene.

The CDR3 bases are TGTGCCAGCAGTTCCGGGTGGACCGGGGAGCTGTTTTTT. Amino acid sequence: CASSSGWTGELFF. The J gene is TRBJ2-2, the V gene TRBV27; no clear D. CDR1 MNHEY and CDR2 SMNVEV come from the germline V gene (reference sequence). The germline V and J ends were trimmed by 4 bases and 5 bases, with 8 bases remaining between them. This CDR3 has 13 residues.

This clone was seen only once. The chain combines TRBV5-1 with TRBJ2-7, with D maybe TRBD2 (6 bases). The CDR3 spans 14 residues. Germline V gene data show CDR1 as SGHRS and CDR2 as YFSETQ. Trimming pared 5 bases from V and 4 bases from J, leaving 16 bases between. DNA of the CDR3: TGCGCCAGCAGACCCTCACCGGGGGATTACGAGCAGTACTTC. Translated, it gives CASRPSPGDYEQYF.

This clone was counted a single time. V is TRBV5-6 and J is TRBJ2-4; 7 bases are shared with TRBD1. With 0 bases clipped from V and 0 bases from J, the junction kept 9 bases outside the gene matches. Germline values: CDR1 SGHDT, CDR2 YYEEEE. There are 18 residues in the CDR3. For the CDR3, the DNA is TGTGCCAGCAGCTTGGTGTCAGGGGGAACTCTAGCCAAAAACATTCAGTACTTC. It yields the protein CASSLVSGGTLAKNIQYF.

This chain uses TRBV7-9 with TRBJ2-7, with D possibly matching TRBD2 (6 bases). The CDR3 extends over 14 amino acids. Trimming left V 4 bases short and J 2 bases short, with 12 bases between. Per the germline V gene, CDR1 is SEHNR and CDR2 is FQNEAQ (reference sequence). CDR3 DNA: TGTGCCAGCAGCTCCTCGGGCGGGGCCTACGAGCAGTACTTC. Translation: CASSSSGGAYEQYF.

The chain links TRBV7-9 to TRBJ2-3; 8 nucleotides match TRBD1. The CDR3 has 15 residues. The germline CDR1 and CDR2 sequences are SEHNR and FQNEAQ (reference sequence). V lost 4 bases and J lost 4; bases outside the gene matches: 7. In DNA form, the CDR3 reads TGTGCCAGCAGCTCGACAGGGGAGGATGCAGATACGCAGTATTTT. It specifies CASSSTGEDADTQYF.

CDR3 nucleotide sequence: TGTGCCAGCAGCTTCGGCAGGGACAGGGGGACGGGCTACACCTTC. Its protein product is CASSFGRDRGTGYTF. The chain employs TRBV11-2 and TRBJ1-2, with 11 bases aligning to TRBD1. The germline V gene has CDR1 SGHAT and CDR2 FQNNGV. The CDR3 is 15 residues long. V was clipped by 3 bases and J by 8 bases; unmatched bases: 8. Looking up the rest from reference TRBV11-2 and TRBJ1-2 gives the full variable domain: EAGVAQSPRYKIIEKRQSVAFWCNPISGHATLYWYQQILGQGPKLLIQFQNNGVVDDSQLPKDRFSAERLKGVDSTLKIQPAKLEDSAVYLCASSFGRDRGTGYTFGSGTRLTVV.

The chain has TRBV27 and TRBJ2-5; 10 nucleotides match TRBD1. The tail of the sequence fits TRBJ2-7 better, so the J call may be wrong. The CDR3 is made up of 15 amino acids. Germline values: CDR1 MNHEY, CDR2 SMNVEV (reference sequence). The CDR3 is CASSLTGQGAYEQYF. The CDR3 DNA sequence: TGTGCCAGCAGTTTAACCGGACAGGGGGCCTACGAGCAGTACTTC.

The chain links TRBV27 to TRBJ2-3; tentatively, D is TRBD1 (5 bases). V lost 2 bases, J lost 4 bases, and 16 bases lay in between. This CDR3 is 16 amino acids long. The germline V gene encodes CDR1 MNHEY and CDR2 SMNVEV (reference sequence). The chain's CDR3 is CASSLGAAIGADTQYF. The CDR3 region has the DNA TGTGCCAGCAGTTTAGGGGCAGCAATAGGGGCAGATACGCAGTATTTT.

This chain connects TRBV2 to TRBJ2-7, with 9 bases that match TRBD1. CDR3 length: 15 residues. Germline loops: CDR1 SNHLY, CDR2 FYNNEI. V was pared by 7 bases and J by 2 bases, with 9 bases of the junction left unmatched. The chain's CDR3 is CASTPIGTGPYEQYF. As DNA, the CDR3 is TGTGCCAGCACCCCAATCGGGACAGGGCCCTACGAGCAGTACTTC.